The following is a T cell receptor beta chain sequence with its context. These data are taken from a study of blood T cell repertoires in COVID-19. Across the whole study: Samples representing acute and convalescent COVID-19 were sourced from the United States, Italy and Spain. Sources were T cells, B-cell-depleted T cells, or PBMCs; the material itself was cDNA or gDNA.

One Seattle source followed patients from active infection through their disease course. The CDR3 spans 14 residues. J lost 6 bases, V lost 5 bases, and 8 bases had no gene match. The V gene's germline CDR1 is MNHEY and CDR2 SMNVEV (reference sequence). In the original workflow: Amplification from reference gene primers served as the basis for estimated nucleated cell counts. The protocol was immunoSEQ multiplex PCR, while the TCRdb copy is restricted to in-frame clones and leaves out a portion. That table gives V, J and clone size, and the DNA gave D and trimming. The top ten hold 0.8% to 1% of the sample, which has roughly 460,000 clones, about 90% seen once.

This sequence was found in a man younger than 35 with COVID-19, enrolled during active disease. Sequencing input: peripheral blood. The chain is built from TRBV27 and TRBJ2-7; 9 bases map to TRBD1. In DNA form, the CDR3 reads TGTGCCAGCAGTCCCGGGACAGGGTATAGCGAGCAGTACTTC. Translated: CASSPGTGYSEQYF.